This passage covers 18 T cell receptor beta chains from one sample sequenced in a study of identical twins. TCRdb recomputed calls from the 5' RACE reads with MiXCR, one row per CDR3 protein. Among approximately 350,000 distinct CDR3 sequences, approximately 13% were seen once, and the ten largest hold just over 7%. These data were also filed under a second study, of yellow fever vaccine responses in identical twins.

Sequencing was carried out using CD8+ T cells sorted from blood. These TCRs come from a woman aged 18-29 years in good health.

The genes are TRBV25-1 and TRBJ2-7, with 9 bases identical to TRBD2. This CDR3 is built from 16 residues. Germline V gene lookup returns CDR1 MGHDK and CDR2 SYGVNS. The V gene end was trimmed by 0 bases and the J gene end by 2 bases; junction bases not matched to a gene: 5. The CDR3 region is CASSEYMPSGAYEQYF. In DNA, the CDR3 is TGTGCCAGCAGTGAATATATGCCTAGCGGGGCCTACGAGCAGTACTTC.

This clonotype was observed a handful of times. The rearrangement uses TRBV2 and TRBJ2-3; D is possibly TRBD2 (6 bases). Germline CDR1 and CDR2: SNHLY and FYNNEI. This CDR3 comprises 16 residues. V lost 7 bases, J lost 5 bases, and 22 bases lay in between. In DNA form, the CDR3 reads TGTGCCAGCAACGACGCGGGGCAGGGAGGTGGAGATACGCAGTATTTT. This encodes CASNDAGQGGGDTQYF.

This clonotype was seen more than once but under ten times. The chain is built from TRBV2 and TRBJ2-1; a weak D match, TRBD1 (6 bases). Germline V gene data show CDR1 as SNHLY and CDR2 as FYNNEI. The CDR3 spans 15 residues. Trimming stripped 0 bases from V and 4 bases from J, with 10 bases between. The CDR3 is CASSEARQGYNEQFF. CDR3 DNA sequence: TGTGCCAGCAGTGAAGCCAGGCAGGGGTACAATGAGCAGTTCTTC. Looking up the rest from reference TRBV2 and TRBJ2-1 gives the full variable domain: EPEVTQTPSHQVTQMGQEVILRCVPISNHLYFYWYRQILGQKVEFLVSFYNNEISEKSEIFDDQFSVERPDGSNFTLKIRSTKLEDSAMYFCASSEARQGYNEQFFGPGTRLTVL.

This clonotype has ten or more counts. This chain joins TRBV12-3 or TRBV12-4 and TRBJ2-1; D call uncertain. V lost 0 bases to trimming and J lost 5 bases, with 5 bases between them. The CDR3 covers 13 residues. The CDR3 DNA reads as TGTGCCAGCAGTTTAGCTAGAAACAATGAGCAGTTCTTC. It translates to CASSLARNNEQFF.

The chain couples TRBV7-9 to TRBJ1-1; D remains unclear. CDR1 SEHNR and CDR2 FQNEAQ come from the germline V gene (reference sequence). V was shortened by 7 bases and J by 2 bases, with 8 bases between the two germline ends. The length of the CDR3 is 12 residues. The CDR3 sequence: CASKKSNTEAFF. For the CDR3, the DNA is TGTGCCAGCAAAAAGTCCAACACTGAAGCTTTCTTT.

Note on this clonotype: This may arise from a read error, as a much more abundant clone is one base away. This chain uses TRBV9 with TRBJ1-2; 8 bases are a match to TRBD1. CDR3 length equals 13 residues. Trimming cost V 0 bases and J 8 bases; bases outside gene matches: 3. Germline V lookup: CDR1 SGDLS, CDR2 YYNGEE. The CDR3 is CASSVGQGNGYTF. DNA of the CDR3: TGTGCCAGCAGCGTAGGACAGGGGAACGGCTACACCTTC.

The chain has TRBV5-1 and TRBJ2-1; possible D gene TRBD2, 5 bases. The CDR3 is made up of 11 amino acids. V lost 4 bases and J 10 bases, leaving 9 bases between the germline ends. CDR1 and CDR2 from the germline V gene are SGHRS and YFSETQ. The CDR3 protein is CASSRGREQFF. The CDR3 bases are TGCGCCAGCAGCCGAGGGCGGGAGCAGTTCTTC.

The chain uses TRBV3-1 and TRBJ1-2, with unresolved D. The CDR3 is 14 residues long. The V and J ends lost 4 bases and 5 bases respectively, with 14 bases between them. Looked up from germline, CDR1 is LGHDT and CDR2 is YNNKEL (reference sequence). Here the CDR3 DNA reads TGTGCCAGCAGCCTCAAGACATGGAAGTATGGCTACACCTTC. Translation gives CASSLKTWKYGYTF.

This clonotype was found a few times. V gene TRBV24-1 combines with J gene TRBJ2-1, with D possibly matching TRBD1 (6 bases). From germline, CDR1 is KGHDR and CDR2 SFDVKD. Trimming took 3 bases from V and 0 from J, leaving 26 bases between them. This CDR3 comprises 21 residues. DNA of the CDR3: TGTGCCACCAGTGATGCCCGACAGGTAACCCCAGAGAAGAGCTCCTACAATGAGCAGTTCTTC. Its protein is CATSDARQVTPEKSSYNEQFF.

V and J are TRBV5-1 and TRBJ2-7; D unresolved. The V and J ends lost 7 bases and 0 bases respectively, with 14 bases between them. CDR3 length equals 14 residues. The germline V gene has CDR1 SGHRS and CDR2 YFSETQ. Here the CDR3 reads CASRSGDGSYEQYV. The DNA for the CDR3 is TGCGCCAGCCGCAGTGGAGATGGCTCCTACGAGCAGTACGTC.

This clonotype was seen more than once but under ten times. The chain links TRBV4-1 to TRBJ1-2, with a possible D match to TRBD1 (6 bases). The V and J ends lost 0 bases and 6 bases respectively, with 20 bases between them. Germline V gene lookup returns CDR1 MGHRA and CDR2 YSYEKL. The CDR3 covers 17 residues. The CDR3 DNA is TGCGCCAGCAGCCAAGATCGAGGGGGGGTTTCAGTGGATGGCTACACCTTC. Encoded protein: CASSQDRGGVSVDGYTF.

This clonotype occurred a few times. The CDR3 region has the DNA TGTGCCAGCAGCCAAGTCTTCGGGGACTTGAACACTGAAGCTTTCTTT. It is translated as CASSQVFGDLNTEAFF. The V gene is TRBV3-1, the J gene TRBJ1-1, with TRBD1 as a possible D gene (5 bases). CDR1 is LGHDT, CDR2 YNNKEL, per germline (reference sequence). Trimming left V 1 base short and J 0 bases short, with 12 bases between. CDR3 length equals 16 residues.

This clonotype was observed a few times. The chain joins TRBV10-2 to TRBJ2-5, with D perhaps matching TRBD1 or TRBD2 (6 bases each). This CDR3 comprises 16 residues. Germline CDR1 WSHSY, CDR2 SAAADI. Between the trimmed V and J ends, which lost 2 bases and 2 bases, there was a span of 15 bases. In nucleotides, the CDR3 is TGCGCCAGCAGTGAGATGGGGGGCGTTGGTCAAGAGACCCAGTACTTC. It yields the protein CASSEMGGVGQETQYF.

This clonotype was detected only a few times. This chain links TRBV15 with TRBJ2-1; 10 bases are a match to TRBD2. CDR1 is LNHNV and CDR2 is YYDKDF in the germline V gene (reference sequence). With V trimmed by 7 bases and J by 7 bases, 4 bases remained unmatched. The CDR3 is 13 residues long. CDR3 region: CATISGGGNEQFF. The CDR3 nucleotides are TGTGCCACCATCAGCGGGGGGGGAAATGAGCAGTTCTTC.

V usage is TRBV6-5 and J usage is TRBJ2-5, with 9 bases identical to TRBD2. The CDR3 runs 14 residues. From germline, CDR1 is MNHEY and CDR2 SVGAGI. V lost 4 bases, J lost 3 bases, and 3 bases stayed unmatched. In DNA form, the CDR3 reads TGTGCCAGCAGTTCCGGGACTAGCAAAGAGACCCAGTACTTC. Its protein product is CASSSGTSKETQYF.

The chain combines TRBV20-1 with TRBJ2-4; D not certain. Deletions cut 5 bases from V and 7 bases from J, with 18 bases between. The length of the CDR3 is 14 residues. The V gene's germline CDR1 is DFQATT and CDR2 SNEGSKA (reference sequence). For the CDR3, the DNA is TGCAGTGCTCTACTACACGACTTGCGGAACATTCAGTACTTC. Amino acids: CSALLHDLRNIQYF.

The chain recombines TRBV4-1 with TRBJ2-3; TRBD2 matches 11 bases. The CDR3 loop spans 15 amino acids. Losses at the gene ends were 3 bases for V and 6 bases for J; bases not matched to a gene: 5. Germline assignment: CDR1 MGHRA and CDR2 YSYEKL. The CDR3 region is CASSQTSGVLDTQYF. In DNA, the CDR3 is TGCGCCAGCAGCCAGACTAGCGGGGTGCTGGATACGCAGTATTTT.

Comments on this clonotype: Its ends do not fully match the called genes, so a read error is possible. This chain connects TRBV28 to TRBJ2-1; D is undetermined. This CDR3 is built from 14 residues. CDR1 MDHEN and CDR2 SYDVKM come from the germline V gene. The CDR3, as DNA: TGTGCCAGCAGTTTGGAAAGGCCCTACAATGATCAGTTCTTC. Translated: CASSLERPYNDQFF.